Presented here are 4 T cell receptor beta chains from one specimen sequenced in a study of T cell repertoires in cytomegalovirus infection (dated by TCRdb to the late 2010s). Which antigens these TCRs recognize remains unknown. Sequencing instrument: Illumina HiSeq 1500. TCRdb trimmed public reads at Q25 via fastp, called clones via MiXCR and kept in-frame beta chains. Rows merge per CDR3 protein into single entries with the most common DNA and genes. For this sample there are a few hundred thousand distinct CDR3 sequences; roughly 29% appear just once. Of the sample, 15% to 25% falls within the top ten clones. The sample's treatment or condition label, decoded: in vitro stimulation with specific CMV peptide epitopes to enrich CMV-specific T cells. The sample consisted of cultured PBMCs, taken from culture after CMV antigen stimulation. These receptors originate from a human donor in good health (CMV status not recorded). Some clones in this sample may be carry-over from other donors' samples.

The chain is built from TRBV5-1 and TRBJ2-6, with 7 bases identical to TRBD1. V lost 4 bases to trimming and J lost 3 bases; unmatched junction nucleotides: 7. Germline V CDR1 and CDR2: SGHRS, YFSETQ. The CDR3 has 16 amino acids. The CDR3 DNA is TGCGCCAGCAGCGCCCTGACAGGGTATGGGGCCAACGTCCTGACTTTC. Translated: CASSALTGYGANVLTF.

This clonotype was counted ten times or more. The V gene is TRBV7-8, the J gene TRBJ1-1, with 7 bases lining up with TRBD1. The germline V gene encodes CDR1 SGHVS and CDR2 FQNEAQ. This CDR3 is 16 amino acids long. The V segment lost 5 bases and the J segment 0 bases; nucleotides outside the gene matches: 9. The CDR3 protein is CASSDRDRYMNTEAFF. The CDR3 DNA is TGTGCCAGCAGCGATCGGGACAGATACATGAACACTGAAGCTTTCTTT.

This chain connects TRBV28 to TRBJ2-1; 9 bases line up with TRBD2. Per germline, CDR1 MDHEN and CDR2 SYDVKM. The J segment lost 5 bases and the V segment lost 5 bases, leaving 10 bases of the junction unmatched. The CDR3 runs to 16 residues. The CDR3, as DNA: TGTGCCAGCAGTACCCCGACTAGCGGTTCAAACAATGAGCAGTTCTTC. Translated, it gives CASSTPTSGSNNEQFF.

The table lists this clonotype with a few counts. The J gene is TRBJ2-3, the V gene TRBV7-9; maybe TRBD1 (5 bases). Trimming took off 6 bases at V and 2 bases at J, with 9 bases between the two ends. The CDR3 has 13 amino acids. Germline lookup yields CDR1 SEHNR and CDR2 FQNEAQ (reference sequence). CDR3 DNA sequence: TGTGCCAGCAGACCACAGGTCACAGATACGCAGTATTTT. Translating it yields CASRPQVTDTQYF.